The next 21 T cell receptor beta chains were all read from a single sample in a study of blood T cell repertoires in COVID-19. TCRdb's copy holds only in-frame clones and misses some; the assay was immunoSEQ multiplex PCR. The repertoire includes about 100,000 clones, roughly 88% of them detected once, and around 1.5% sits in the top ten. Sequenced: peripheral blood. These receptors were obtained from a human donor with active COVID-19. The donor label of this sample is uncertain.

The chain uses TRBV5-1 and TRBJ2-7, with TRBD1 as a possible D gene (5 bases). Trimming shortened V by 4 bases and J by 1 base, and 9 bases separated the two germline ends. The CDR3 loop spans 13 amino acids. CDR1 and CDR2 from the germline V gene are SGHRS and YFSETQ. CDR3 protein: CASSDTGSYEQYF. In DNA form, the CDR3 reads TGCGCCAGCAGCGATACAGGTTCCTACGAGCAGTACTTC.

CDR3 coding DNA: TGTGCCAGCAGCGGATCCAGGGGGCGGAATTCACCCCTCCACTTT. Translating gives CASSGSRGRNSPLHF. V gene TRBV5-4 combines with J gene TRBJ1-6; 8 bases are a match to TRBD1. This CDR3 contains 15 residues. Germline-derived CDR1 and CDR2 are SGHNT and YYREEE (reference sequence). After removal of 4 bases from V and 7 bases from J, the junction contained 7 bases not matched to a gene.

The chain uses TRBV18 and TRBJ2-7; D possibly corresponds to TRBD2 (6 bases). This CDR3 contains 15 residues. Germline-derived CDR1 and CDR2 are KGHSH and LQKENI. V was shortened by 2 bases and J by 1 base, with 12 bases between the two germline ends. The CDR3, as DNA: TGTGCCAGCTCACCATTCAGAGGGAGGTCCTACGAGCAGTACTTC. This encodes CASSPFRGRSYEQYF.

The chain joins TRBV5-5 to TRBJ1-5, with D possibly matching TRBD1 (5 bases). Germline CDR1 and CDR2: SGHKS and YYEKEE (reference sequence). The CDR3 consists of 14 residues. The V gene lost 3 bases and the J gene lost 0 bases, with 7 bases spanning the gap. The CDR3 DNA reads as TGTGCCAGCAGCTCACAGGTTAGCAATCAGCCCCAGCATTTT. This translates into CASSSQVSNQPQHF.

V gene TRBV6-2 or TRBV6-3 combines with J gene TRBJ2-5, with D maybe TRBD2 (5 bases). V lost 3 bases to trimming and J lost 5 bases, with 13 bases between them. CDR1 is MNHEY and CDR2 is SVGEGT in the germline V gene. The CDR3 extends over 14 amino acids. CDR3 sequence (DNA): TGTGCCAGCAGTTATTCGGCTAGCATTGAGACCCAGTACTTC. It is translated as CASSYSASIETQYF.

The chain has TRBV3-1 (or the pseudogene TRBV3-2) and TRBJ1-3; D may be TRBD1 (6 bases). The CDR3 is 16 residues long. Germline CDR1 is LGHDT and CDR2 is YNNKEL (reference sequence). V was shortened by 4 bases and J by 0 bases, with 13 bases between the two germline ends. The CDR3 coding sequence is TGTGCCAGCAGCCCGGGACACTCGGTCTCTGGAAACACCATATATTTT. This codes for CASSPGHSVSGNTIYF.

The CDR3 loop is CASSLAALAGANYEQYF. CDR3 coding DNA: TGTGCCAGCAGCTTAGCGGCCCTAGCGGGGGCTAACTACGAGCAGTACTTC. V is TRBV7-2 and J is TRBJ2-7, with 10 bases aligning to TRBD2. From germline, CDR1 is SGHTA and CDR2 FQGNSA. CDR3 length: 17 residues. Trimming cost V 0 bases and J 3 bases; bases outside gene matches: 8.

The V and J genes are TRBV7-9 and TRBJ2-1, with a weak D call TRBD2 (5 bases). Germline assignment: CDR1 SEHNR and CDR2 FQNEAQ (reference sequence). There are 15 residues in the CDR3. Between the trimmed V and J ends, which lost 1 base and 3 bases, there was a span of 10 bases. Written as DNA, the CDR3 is TGTGCCAGCAGCTTAGTTCCGGGGTACTACAATGAGCAGTTCTTC. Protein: CASSLVPGYYNEQFF.

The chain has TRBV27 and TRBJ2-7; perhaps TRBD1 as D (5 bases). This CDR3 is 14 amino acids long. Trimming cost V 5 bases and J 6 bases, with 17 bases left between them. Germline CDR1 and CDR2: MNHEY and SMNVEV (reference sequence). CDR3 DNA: TGTGCCAGCAGTCCCACCCAGGGATATGGCGAGCAGTACTTC. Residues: CASSPTQGYGEQYF.

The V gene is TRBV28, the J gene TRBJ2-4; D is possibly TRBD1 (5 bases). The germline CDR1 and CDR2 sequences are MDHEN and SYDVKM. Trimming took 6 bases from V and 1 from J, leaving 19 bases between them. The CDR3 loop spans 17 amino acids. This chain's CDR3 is CASSLMGQMGAKNIQYF. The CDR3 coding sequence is TGTGCCAGCAGCCTAATGGGGCAGATGGGGGCCAAAAACATTCAGTACTTC.

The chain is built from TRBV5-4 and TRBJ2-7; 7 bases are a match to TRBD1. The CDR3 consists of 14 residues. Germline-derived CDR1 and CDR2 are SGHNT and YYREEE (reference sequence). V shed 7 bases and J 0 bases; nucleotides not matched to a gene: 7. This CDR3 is CASQPRQGSYEQYF. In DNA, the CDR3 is TGTGCCAGCCAGCCCCGACAGGGCTCCTACGAGCAGTACTTC.

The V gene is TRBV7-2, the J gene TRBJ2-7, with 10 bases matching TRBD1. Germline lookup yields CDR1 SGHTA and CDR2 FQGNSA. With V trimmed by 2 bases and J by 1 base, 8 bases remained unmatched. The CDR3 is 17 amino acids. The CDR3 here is CASSLRTGGMESYEQYF. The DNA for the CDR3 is TGTGCCAGCAGCTTAAGGACAGGGGGTATGGAATCCTACGAGCAGTACTTC.

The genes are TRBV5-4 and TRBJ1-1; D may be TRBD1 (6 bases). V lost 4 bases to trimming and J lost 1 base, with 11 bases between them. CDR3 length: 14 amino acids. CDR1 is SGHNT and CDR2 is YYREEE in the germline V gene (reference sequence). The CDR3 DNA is TGTGCCAGCAGCGGGGACACACGGAACACTGAAGCTTTCTTT. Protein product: CASSGDTRNTEAFF.

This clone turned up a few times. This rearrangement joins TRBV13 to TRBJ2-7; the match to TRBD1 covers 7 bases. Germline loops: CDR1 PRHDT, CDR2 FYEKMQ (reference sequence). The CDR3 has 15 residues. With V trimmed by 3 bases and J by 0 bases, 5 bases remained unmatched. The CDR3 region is CASSFKGAGSYEQYF. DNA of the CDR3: TGTGCCAGCAGCTTCAAGGGGGCTGGCTCCTACGAGCAGTACTTC.

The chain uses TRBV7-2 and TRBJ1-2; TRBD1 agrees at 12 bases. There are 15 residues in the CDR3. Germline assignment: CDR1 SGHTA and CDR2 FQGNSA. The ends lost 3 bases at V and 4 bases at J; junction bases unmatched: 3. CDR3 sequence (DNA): TGTGCCAGCAGCTTGGTGGGACAGGGGGCCTATGGCTACACCTTC. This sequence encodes CASSLVGQGAYGYTF.

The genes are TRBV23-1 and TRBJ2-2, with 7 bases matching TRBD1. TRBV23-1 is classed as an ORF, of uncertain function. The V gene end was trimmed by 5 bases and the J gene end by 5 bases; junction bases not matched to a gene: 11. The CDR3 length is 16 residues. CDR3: CASSFPGQRTTGELFF. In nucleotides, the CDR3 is TGCGCCAGCAGTTTTCCGGGACAGAGAACGACCGGGGAGCTGTTTTTT.

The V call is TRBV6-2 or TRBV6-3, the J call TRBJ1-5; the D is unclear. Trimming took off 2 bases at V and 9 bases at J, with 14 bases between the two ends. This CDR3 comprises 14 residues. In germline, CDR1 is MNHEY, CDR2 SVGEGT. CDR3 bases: TGTGCCAGCAGTTACGCTTCAACTATCATGCCCCAGCATTTT. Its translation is CASSYASTIMPQHF.

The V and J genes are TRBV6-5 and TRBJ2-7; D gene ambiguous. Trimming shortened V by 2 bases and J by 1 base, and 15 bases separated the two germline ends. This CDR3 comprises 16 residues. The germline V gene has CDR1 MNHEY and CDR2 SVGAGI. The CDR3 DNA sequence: TGTGCCAGCAGTTACCGCGTTGCAGCGCCTTCCTACGAGCAGTACTTC. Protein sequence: CASSYRVAAPSYEQYF.

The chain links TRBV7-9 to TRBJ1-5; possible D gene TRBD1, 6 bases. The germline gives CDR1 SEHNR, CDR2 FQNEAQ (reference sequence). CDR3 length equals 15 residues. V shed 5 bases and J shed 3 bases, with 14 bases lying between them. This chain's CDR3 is CASSPGTTTNQPQHF. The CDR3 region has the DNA TGTGCCAGCAGCCCCGGGACAACTACCAATCAGCCCCAGCATTTT.

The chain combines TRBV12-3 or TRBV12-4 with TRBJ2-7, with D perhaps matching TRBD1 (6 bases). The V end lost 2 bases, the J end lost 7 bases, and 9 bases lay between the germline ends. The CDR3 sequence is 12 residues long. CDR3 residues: CASSLQGWEQYF. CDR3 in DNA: TGTGCCAGCAGTTTACAGGGGTGGGAGCAGTACTTC.

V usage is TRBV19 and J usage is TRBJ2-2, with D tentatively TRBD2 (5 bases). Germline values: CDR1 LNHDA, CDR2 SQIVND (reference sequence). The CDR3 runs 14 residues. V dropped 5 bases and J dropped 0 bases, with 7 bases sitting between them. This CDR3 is CASSHGTNTGELFF. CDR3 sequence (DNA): TGTGCCAGTAGTCACGGGACGAACACCGGGGAGCTGTTTTTT.